The 21 T cell receptor beta chains below come from one sample, sequenced in a study of beta chain features in type 1 diabetes. The authors reverse transcribed all of the isolated RNA, so sequencing captured expressed TCRB transcripts. The method was immunoSEQ multiplex PCR; TCRdb's version includes in-frame clones alone and lacks a portion of them. Among roughly 500,000 clones listed, 9.5% to 12% were seen once. Sequencing used naive CD4+ T cells from blood. These TCRs come from a woman aged 18-30 years in good health.

This clone was detected only a few times. The chain uses TRBV29-1 and TRBJ1-3; D call uncertain. Per the germline V gene, CDR1 is SQVTM and CDR2 is ANQGSEA. The CDR3 spans 13 residues. Trimming removed 3 bases from V and 2 bases from J, with 8 bases in between. In DNA form, the CDR3 reads TGCAGCGTTGAGAGCTACCCTGGAAACACCATATATTTT. Translating it yields CSVESYPGNTIYF.

This clone has a handful of counts. The gene calls are TRBV4-2 and TRBJ2-2; the match to TRBD2 covers 7 bases. This CDR3 comprises 16 residues. From germline, CDR1 is LGHNA and CDR2 YNFKEQ. J lost 4 bases, V lost 4 bases, and 9 bases had no gene match. This chain's CDR3 is CASSLASGKPTGELFF. CDR3 sequence (DNA): TGTGCCAGCAGCCTCGCTAGCGGCAAACCCACCGGGGAGCTGTTTTTT.

The chain uses TRBV9 and TRBJ2-3, with 12 positions matching TRBD2. V lost 3 bases, J lost 2 bases, and 4 bases stayed unmatched. Germline values: CDR1 SGDLS, CDR2 YYNGEE. CDR3 length: 16 residues. The CDR3 loop reads CASSAGLAGFTDTQYF. For the CDR3, the DNA is TGTGCCAGCAGCGCGGGACTAGCGGGTTTCACAGATACGCAGTATTTT.

The chain links TRBV7-9 to TRBJ1-4; a possible D gene is TRBD1 (6 bases). The ends were cut back, 5 bases at V and 6 bases at J, with 10 bases in the middle. Germline loops: CDR1 SEHNR, CDR2 FQNEAQ (reference sequence). The CDR3 covers 13 residues. CDR3 coding DNA: TGTGCCAGCAGCACCGGACAGCATGAAAAACTGTTTTTT. Translated, it gives CASSTGQHEKLFF.

This clone was recorded a few times. The chain is built from TRBV11-1 and TRBJ2-7, with a tentative D call TRBD1 (5 bases). Germline assignment: CDR1 SGHAT and CDR2 FQDESV (reference sequence). This CDR3 region has 13 residues. Trimming removed 1 base from V and 5 bases from J, with 9 bases in between. The CDR3: CASSLEVGHEQYV. The CDR3 DNA is TGTGCCAGCAGCTTAGAAGTGGGGCACGAGCAGTACGTC.

The chain joins TRBV6-6 to TRBJ1-1, with 8 bases that match TRBD1. Trimming removed 8 bases from V and 5 bases from J; junction bases left unmatched: 10. Germline V gene data show CDR1 as MNHNY and CDR2 as SVGAGI (reference sequence). The CDR3 extends over 14 amino acids. The CDR3: CASRTGTGRTEAFF. In DNA form, the CDR3 reads TGTGCCAGCCGAACAGGGACAGGCAGGACTGAAGCTTTCTTT.

The chain is built from TRBV28 and TRBJ2-2; 8 bases are shared with TRBD1. CDR3 length: 13 residues. Per germline, CDR1 MDHEN and CDR2 SYDVKM. V was pared by 5 bases and J by 6 bases, with 2 bases of the junction left unmatched. Here the CDR3 DNA reads TGTGCCAGCAGTACACAGGGGGCCGGGGAGCTGTTTTTT. As protein: CASSTQGAGELFF.

The chain employs TRBV28 and TRBJ2-5; 9 nucleotides align to TRBD1. V shed 7 bases and J 2 bases; nucleotides not matched to a gene: 8. CDR3 size: 15 residues. The germline CDR1 and CDR2 sequences are MDHEN and SYDVKM. The CDR3 sequence is CASTRGGTGQETQYF. The CDR3 nucleotides are TGTGCCAGCACCCGGGGAGGGACAGGGCAAGAGACCCAGTACTTC.

This clone was detected only a few times. This rearrangement joins TRBV9 to TRBJ2-1; 8 nucleotides line up with TRBD2. The V gene end was trimmed by 0 bases and the J gene end by 2 bases; junction bases not matched to a gene: 1. The CDR3 totals 15 residues. Germline CDR1 reads SGDLS; CDR2 reads YYNGEE. The CDR3 DNA reads as TGTGCCAGCAGCGTAGTCGGGAGGGCCTACAATGAGCAGTTCTTC. Protein product: CASSVVGRAYNEQFF. Full variable domain (remainder filled in from reference TRBV9 and TRBJ2-1): DSGVTQTPKHLITATGQRVTLRCSPRSGDLSVYWYQQSLDQGLQFLIQYYNGEERAKGNILERFSAQQFPDLHSELNLSSLELGDSALYFCASSVVGRAYNEQFFGPGTRLTVL.

Only a few counts were recorded for this clone. The chain employs TRBV29-1 and TRBJ1-1, with 7 bases lining up with TRBD1. The CDR3 is 14 amino acids. CDR1 and CDR2 from the germline V gene are SQVTM and ANQGSEA. The ends lost 6 bases at V and 6 bases at J; junction bases unmatched: 13. The CDR3 is CSVDRDSRDAEAFF. The CDR3 DNA is TGCAGCGTGGATAGGGACAGTCGCGACGCTGAAGCTTTCTTT.

The chain has TRBV2 and TRBJ2-1; the D is unclear. Trimming removed 7 bases from V and 6 bases from J, with 10 bases in between. Per the germline V gene, CDR1 is SNHLY and CDR2 is FYNNEI. CDR3 size: 12 residues. The CDR3 sequence is CASKRASNEQFF. In DNA form, the CDR3 reads TGTGCCAGCAAACGAGCGAGCAATGAGCAGTTCTTC.

This clone was seen a few times. This chain uses TRBV5-1 with TRBJ2-1; TRBD1 might be the D (6 bases). The V end lost 2 bases, the J end lost 7 bases, and 13 bases lay between the germline ends. From germline, CDR1 is SGHRS and CDR2 YFSETQ. This CDR3 contains 14 residues. Written as DNA, the CDR3 is TGCGCCAGCAGCTTACAGGGTTATCAAAATGAGCAGTTCTTC. It codes for CASSLQGYQNEQFF.

This clone has more than one count but fewer than ten. The rearrangement joins TRBV18 to TRBJ2-2; a weak D match, TRBD2 (5 bases). V shed 0 bases and J shed 0 bases, with 8 bases lying between them. This CDR3 is built from 16 residues. The germline CDR1 and CDR2 sequences are KGHSH and LQKENI. As DNA, the CDR3 is TGTGCCAGCTCACCACCGGAGGCTTCGAACACCGGGGAGCTGTTTTTT. It encodes CASSPPEASNTGELFF.

This clone was observed a single time. This chain connects TRBV7-8 to TRBJ2-7; D gene unclear. V was trimmed by 1 base and J by 5 bases, leaving 9 bases between them. Germline assignment: CDR1 SGHVS and CDR2 FQNEAQ. There are 13 residues in the CDR3. The CDR3 DNA reads TGTGCCAGCAGCTTAGATAGCATTAACGAGCAGTACGTC. Translating it yields CASSLDSINEQYV.

The chain is built from TRBV7-2 and TRBJ2-4; no reliable D call. This CDR3 is built from 15 residues. V gave up 1 base and J gave up 9 bases, with 16 bases separating them. Germline CDR1 is SGHTA and CDR2 is FQGNSA. CDR3: CASSLGAASQVIQYF. The CDR3 DNA follows: TGTGCCAGCAGCTTAGGGGCAGCGAGCCAGGTCATTCAGTACTTC.

This clone appeared a few times. The chain joins TRBV7-9 to TRBJ2-2; a possible D gene is TRBD1 (6 bases). The CDR3 runs 14 residues. Germline V CDR1 and CDR2: SEHNR, FQNEAQ (reference sequence). Trimming took off 3 bases at V and 1 base at J, with 6 bases between the two ends. The CDR3 DNA reads as TGTGCCAGCAGCTTGGGACAGAACACCGGGGAGCTGTTTTTT. This codes for CASSLGQNTGELFF. Variable domain in full (rest from reference TRBV7-9 and TRBJ2-2): DTGVSQNPRHKITKRGQNVTFRCDPISEHNRLYWYRQTLGQGPEFLTYFQNEAQLEKSRLLSDRFSAERPKGSFSTLEIQRTEQGDSAMYLCASSLGQNTGELFFGEGSRLTVL.

This rearrangement joins TRBV7-2 to TRBJ1-5; D ambiguous. Trimming took off 2 bases at V and 9 bases at J, with 5 bases between the two ends. The germline V gene encodes CDR1 SGHTA and CDR2 FQGNSA. There are 11 residues in the CDR3. CDR3 loop: CASSLMGPQHF. In DNA form, the CDR3 reads TGTGCCAGCAGCTTAATGGGGCCCCAGCATTTT.

With regard to this clone: In the same sample, other DNA sequences code for this CDR3. The chain carries TRBV7-2 and TRBJ1-1, with D unresolved. The germline gives CDR1 SGHTA, CDR2 FQGNSA. CDR3 length equals 13 residues. The V end was cut by 3 bases, the J end by 0 bases, with 5 bases between. The DNA of the CDR3 is TGTGCCAGCAGCTTGCGGATGAACACTGAAGCTTTCTTT. Its translation: CASSLRMNTEAFF.

This chain links TRBV7-2 with TRBJ2-1, with D perhaps matching TRBD1 (5 bases). CDR1 and CDR2 (germline): SGHTA, FQGNSA. This CDR3 has 15 residues. V lost 4 bases, J lost 0 bases, and 10 bases lay in between. Here the CDR3 reads CASSYRQSSYNEQFF. The CDR3 region has the DNA TGTGCCAGCAGCTATAGACAGTCCTCCTACAATGAGCAGTTCTTC.

This clone showed up just a few times. The chain is built from TRBV6-6 and TRBJ2-7; TRBD1 is a possible D gene (6 bases). Germline loops: CDR1 MNHNY, CDR2 SVGAGI (reference sequence). V shed 4 bases and J shed 6 bases, with 16 bases lying between them. The CDR3 totals 14 residues. In nucleotides, the CDR3 is TGTGCCAGCAGTTCTCCAGGGGAGTCGAGCGAGCAGTACTTC. This gives the protein CASSSPGESSEQYF.

This clone came up a few times. The genes are TRBV5-1 and TRBJ2-7, with 7 positions matching TRBD1. This CDR3 region has 15 residues. Unmatched junction bases numbered 10, after V lost 4 bases and J lost 3 bases. Per the germline V gene, CDR1 is SGHRS and CDR2 is YFSETQ. CDR3 nucleotide sequence: TGCGCCAGCAGCCCTGGACAGGTCGGTAGCTACGAGCAGTACGTC. It yields the protein CASSPGQVGSYEQYV.